This T cell receptor beta chain was captured by sequencing in a study of early T cells in non-severe SARS-CoV-2 infection. About the study: Sequencing used unsorted whole-blood bulk RNA, so chains lack pairing.

CDR3 length: 15 amino acids. V lost 7 bases to trimming and J lost 3 bases, with 15 bases between them. Germline assignment: CDR1 MNHEY and CDR2 SVGAGI. As regards this clonotype: Its antigen is undetermined.

Study-wide points: VDJdb matches were skewed toward anti-spike CD8 T cell responses.

Individually, cDNA molecules had unique molecular identifiers attached to them. In TCRdb, the 5' RACE reads were re-called with MiXCR into one record per CDR3 protein. The sample has around 70,000 distinct CDR3 sequences, 9.5% to 13% seen once; the top ten hold 6.4%. The receptor was isolated from an adult who was a healthcare worker with PCR-confirmed SARS-CoV-2 infection or an uninfected control (not recorded which). The rearrangement uses TRBV6-5 and TRBJ2-2; a weak D match, TRBD2 (7 bases). Material for sequencing was whole blood. The CDR3: CASKPSGGDTGELFF. For the CDR3, the DNA is TGTGCCAGCAAACCCTCGGGGGGCGACACCGGGGAGCTGTTTTTT.